Listed here is a single T cell receptor beta chain. The junction shows a germline mismatch at one end, possibly a read error. Germline CDR1 reads SGHRS; CDR2 reads YFSETQ. This CDR3 region has 16 residues. TCRdb keeps only in-frame clones here, not all; method: immunoSEQ multiplex PCR. Of 6,000 to 8,000 clones listed, 80% to 95% were seen once; the top ten hold 12%. These data are taken from a study of blood T cell dynamics during melanoma immunotherapy. At the level of the study: First-line therapy was either pembrolizumab or nivolumab with ipilimumab for metastatic melanoma.

Time point: pre-treatment baseline. The chain carries TRBV5-1 and TRBJ2-1, with D perhaps TRBD1 or TRBD2 (7 bases each). The sample was cell-free DNA from blood, taken from a patient treated with checkpoint blockade. The receptor was isolated from a human donor with melanoma. CDR3 in amino acids: CASTLAAGGVNNEQFF. As DNA, the CDR3 is TGCGCCAGCACCTTGGCCGCAGGGGGGGTTAACAATGAGCAGTTCTTC.